The source of this T cell receptor (beta chain) is a study of T cells in Graves' hyperthyroidism and ophthalmopathy. Findings and caveats of the study: A model built on 13 V-J features separated ophthalmopathy from stable hyperthyroidism. Expanded thyroid clonotypes (above 0.001) were mostly also found in blood.

Germline CDR1 and CDR2: LGHDT and YNNKEL (reference sequence). The length of the CDR3 is 20 residues. V lost 0 bases and J lost 7, with 25 bases in between. Uncontrolled infections, other autoimmune diseases, pregnancy or lactation led to exclusion of patients. Amplification of TCR beta CDR3 regions was performed using RNA transcripts as template. The HTBI primer set was used in a first-round RT-PCR of the TCR CDR3. TCRdb reprocessed the multiplex PCR reads via MiXCR and lists one record per CDR3 protein. Among about 400,000 distinct CDR3 sequences listed, 15% to 18% were seen once. This clonotype was seen many times. Antigen specificity is unknown.

V and J are TRBV3-1 and TRBJ1-6; D is undetermined. What was sequenced was blood. This TCR derives from a woman in her late teens or twenties with Graves' hyperthyroidism. The CDR3 DNA is TGTGCCAGCAGCCAAGAAGACGCCGACTCTCTCCTACAAGGGAATTCACCCCTCCACTTT. It specifies CASSQEDADSLLQGNSPLHF.